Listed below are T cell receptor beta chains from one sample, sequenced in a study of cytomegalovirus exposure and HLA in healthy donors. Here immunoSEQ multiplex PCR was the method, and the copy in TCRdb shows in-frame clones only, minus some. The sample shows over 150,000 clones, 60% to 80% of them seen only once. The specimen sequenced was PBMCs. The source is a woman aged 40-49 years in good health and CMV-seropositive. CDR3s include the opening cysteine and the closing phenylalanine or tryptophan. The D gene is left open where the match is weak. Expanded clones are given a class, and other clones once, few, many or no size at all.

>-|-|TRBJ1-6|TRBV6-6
CASSYPSGSPLHF
TGTGCCAGCAGTTACCCAAGCGGATCACCCCTCCACTTT
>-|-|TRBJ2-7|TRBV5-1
CASSPGSGVEQYF
TGCGCCAGCAGCCCCGGGAGTGGGGTCGAGCAGTACTTC
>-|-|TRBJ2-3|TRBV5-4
CAVKGGNTDTQYF
TGTGCCGTCAAAGGCGGGAACACAGATACGCAGTATTTT
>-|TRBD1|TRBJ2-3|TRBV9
CASSVAGQEDTQYF
TGTGCCAGCAGCGTAGCGGGACAGGAAGATACGCAGTATTTT
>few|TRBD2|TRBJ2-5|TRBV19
CASSQLAEQETQYF
TGTGCCAGTAGTCAACTAGCGGAGCAAGAGACCCAGTACTTC
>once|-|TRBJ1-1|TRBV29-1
CSVEGRGNTEAFF
TGCAGCGTTGAAGGCAGGGGGAACACTGAAGCTTTCTTT
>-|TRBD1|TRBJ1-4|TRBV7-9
CASSLLPGQVNEKLFF
TGTGCCAGCAGCTTACTGCCGGGACAGGTTAATGAAAAACTGTTTTTT
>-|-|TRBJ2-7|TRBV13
CASSSPRVPDEQYF
TGTGCCAGCAGCTCCCCCAGGGTCCCCGACGAGCAGTACTTC
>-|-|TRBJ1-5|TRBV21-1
CASSRDRGYQPQHF
TGTGCCAGCAGCAGAGACAGGGGATATCAGCCCCAGCATTTT
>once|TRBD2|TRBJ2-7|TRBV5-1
CASSLSGGRSEQYF
TGCGCCAGCAGCCTCAGCGGGGGGCGAAGCGAGCAGTACTTC
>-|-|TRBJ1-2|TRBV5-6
CASSAGLPNGYTF
TGTGCCAGCAGCGCAGGGCTACCTAATGGCTACACCTTC
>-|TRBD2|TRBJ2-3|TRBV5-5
CASSLAGSGRGDTQYF
TGTGCCAGCAGCTTGGCCGGTAGCGGGAGAGGAGATACGCAGTATTTT
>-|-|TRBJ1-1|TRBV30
CAWSIVRSGTEAFF
TGTGCCTGGAGTATCGTACGGAGTGGGACTGAAGCTTTCTTT
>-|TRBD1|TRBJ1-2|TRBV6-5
CASSSPGQGEYGYTF
TGTGCCAGCAGTTCCCCGGGACAGGGAGAGTATGGCTACACCTTC
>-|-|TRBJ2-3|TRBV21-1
CASSKGATSGTDTQYF
TGTGCCAGCAGCAAAGGAGCAACTAGCGGGACGGATACGCAGTATTTT
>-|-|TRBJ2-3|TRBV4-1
CASSFRTGTDTQYF
TGCGCCAGCAGCTTCCGGACAGGCACAGATACGCAGTATTTT
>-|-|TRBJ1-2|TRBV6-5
CASSPSQAPYGYTF
TGTGCCAGCAGCCCCTCTCAAGCCCCCTATGGCTACACCTTC
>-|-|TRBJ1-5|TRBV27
CASSFRDSNQPQHF
TGTGCCAGCAGTTTCAGGGATAGCAATCAGCCCCAGCATTTT
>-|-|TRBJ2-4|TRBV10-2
CASSEGETPKNIQYF
TGCGCCAGCAGTGAGGGGGAGACACCCAAAAACATTCAGTACTTC
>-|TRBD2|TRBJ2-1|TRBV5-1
CASSGGLAGGRDEQFF
TGCGCCAGCAGCGGGGGACTAGCGGGGGGGCGGGATGAGCAGTTCTTC
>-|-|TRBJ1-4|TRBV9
CASSVGIQAGNEKLFF
TGTGCCAGCAGCGTAGGGATTCAAGCGGGTAATGAAAAACTGTTTTTT
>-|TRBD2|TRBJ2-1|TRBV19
CASTSGNSIYEQFF
TGTGCCAGTACTAGCGGGAATTCTATTTATGAGCAGTTCTTC
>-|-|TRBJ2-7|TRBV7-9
CSSSPGRVAYEQYF
TGTTCCAGCTCCCCGGGCAGGGTAGCCTACGAGCAGTACTTC
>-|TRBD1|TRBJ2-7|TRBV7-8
CASSLGPGTGTYEQYF
TGTGCCAGCAGCTTAGGACCCGGGACAGGGACCTACGAGCAGTACTTC
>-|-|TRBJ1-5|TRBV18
CASSPGRDFNQPQHF
TGTGCCAGCTCACCGGGCAGGGACTTCAATCAGCCCCAGCATTTT
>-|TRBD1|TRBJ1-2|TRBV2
CASRAGTGLYGYTF
TGTGCCAGCAGGGCCGGGACAGGGCTCTATGGCTACACCTTC
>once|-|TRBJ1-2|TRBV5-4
CASSSIWAPVGYTF
TGTGCCAGCAGCTCAATCTGGGCCCCCGTCGGCTACACCTTC
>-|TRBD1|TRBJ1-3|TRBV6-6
CASSGQDSNTIYF
TGTGCCAGCAGCGGACAGGACTCAAACACCATATATTTT
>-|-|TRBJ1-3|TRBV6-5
CASSPRSGNTIYF
TGTGCCAGCAGCCCTCGTTCTGGAAACACCATATATTTT
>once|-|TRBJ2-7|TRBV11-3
CASSFTGVLVYEQYF
TGTGCCAGCAGCTTTACAGGCGTCCTTGTCTACGAGCAGTACTTC
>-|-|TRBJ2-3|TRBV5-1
CASSLGPGYSTDTQYF
TGCGCCAGCAGCTTGGGCCCGGGGTATAGCACAGATACGCAGTATTTT
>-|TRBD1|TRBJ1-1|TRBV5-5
CASRQKLGQPMNTEAFF
TGTGCCAGCAGACAAAAATTGGGACAGCCCATGAACACTGAAGCTTTCTTT
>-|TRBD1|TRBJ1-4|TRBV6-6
CASSYFSPGGAEKLFF
TGTGCCAGCAGTTACTTCAGCCCAGGGGGCGCAGAAAAACTGTTTTTT
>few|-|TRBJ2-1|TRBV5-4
CASSLVGAGNEQFF
TGTGCCAGCAGCTTGGTAGGCGCGGGGAATGAGCAGTTCTTC
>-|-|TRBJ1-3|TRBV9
CASSAQVGGNTIYF
TGTGCCAGCAGCGCACAGGTCGGTGGAAACACCATATATTTT
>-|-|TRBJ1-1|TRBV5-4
CASSLGRGVAFF
TGTGCCAGCAGCTTGGGCCGGGGGGTCGCTTTCTTT
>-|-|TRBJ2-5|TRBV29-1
CSVAGEETQYF
TGCAGCGTTGCAGGGGAAGAGACCCAGTACTTC
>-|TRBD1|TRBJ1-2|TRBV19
CASSMLTGGGGGYTF
TGTGCCAGTAGTATGTTAACAGGGGGTGGTGGTGGCTACACCTTC
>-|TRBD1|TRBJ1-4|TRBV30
CAWSAGGGEKLFF
TGTGCCTGGAGTGCAGGGGGTGGCGAAAAACTGTTTTTT
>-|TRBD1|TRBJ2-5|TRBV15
CATSRTQNRGETQYF
TGTGCCACCAGCCGGACCCAGAACAGGGGAGAGACCCAGTACTTC
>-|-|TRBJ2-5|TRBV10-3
CAISEMEGGKETQYF
TGTGCCATCAGTGAGATGGAGGGAGGTAAAGAGACCCAGTACTTC
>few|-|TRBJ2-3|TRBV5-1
CASSFGSADTQYF
TGCGCCAGCAGCTTCGGGAGTGCAGATACGCAGTATTTT
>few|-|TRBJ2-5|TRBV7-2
CASSLAQGGETQYF
TGTGCCAGCAGCTTAGCGCAGGGGGGAGAGACCCAGTACTTC
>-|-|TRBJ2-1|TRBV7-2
CASSSHQGNAYNEQFF
TGTGCCAGCAGCTCTCACCAGGGGAACGCCTACAATGAGCAGTTCTTC
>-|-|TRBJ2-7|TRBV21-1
CASSVYRDSLLEQYF
TGTGCCAGCAGCGTTTACCGGGACAGTCTTTTGGAGCAGTACTTC
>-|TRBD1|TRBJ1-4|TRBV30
CAWKSLGTGDEKLFF
TGTGCCTGGAAAAGCCTGGGGACAGGGGACGAAAAACTGTTTTTT
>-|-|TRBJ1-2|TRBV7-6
CASSQQVGSGYTF
TGTGCCAGCAGCCAACAGGTCGGGTCAGGCTACACCTTC
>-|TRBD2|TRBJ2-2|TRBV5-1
CASRFAIAGNTGELFF
TGCGCCAGCAGGTTTGCAATAGCGGGGAACACCGGGGAGCTGTTTTTT
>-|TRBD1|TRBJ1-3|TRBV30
CALDRANFSGNTIYF
TGTGCCTTGGACAGGGCCAACTTCTCTGGAAACACCATATATTTT
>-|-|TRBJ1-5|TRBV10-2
CASSETGNQPQHF
TGCGCCAGCAGTGAGACGGGGAATCAGCCCCAGCATTTT